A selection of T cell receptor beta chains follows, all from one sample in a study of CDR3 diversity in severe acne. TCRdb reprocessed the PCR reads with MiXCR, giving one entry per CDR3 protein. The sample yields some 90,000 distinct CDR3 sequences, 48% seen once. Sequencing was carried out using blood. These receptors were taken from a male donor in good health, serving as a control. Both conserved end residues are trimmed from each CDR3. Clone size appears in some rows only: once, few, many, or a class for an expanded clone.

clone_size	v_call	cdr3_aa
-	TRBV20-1	SLPPRGRNEAF
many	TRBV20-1	SARSVGGGETQY
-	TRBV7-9	ASSLTLAGGPSTGELF
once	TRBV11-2	ASSLIDYGYT
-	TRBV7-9	ASSLDGRDQPQH
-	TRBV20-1	SARDPPPHGSGNYGYT
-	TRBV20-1	SARDQGQGLREQY
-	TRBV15	ATSRGGQLTSGNTIY
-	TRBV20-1	SARGGVGYGYT
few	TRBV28	ASSPFTGTAGNTIY
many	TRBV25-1	ASSEFDEAF
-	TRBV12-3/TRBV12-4	ASRGRGSYNEQF
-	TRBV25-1	ASSRGQGGNGYT
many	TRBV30	AWALDYEKLF
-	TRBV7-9	ASSLGPGLRNEQF
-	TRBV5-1	ASSLLWGVGYGYT
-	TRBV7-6	ASRRGQQETQS
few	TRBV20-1	SAYDGRSSYEQY
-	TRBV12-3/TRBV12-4	ASRTTGVYEQY
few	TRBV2	ASRGTRSEAF
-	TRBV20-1	GATTGEGESQY
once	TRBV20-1	SARGRQFSYNEQF
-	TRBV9	ASSLMADITTNEKLF
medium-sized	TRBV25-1	ASSVITGPSDTEAF
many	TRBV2	ASGTSGRRAPGQETQY
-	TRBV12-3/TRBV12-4	ASSWGGRASGYT
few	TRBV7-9	ASRGTIYTVYGYT
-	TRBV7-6	ASSRGSYEQY
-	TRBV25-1	ASSESPGQIYEQY
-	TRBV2	ASGLPLGELF
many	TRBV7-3	ASSLGSQETQY
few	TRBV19	ASSMRGSKDTQY
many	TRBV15	ATSRRETQY
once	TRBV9	ASSVPGGTAF
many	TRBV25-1	ASRRQGTYEQY
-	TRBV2	AGSEWREDLYEQY
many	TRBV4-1	ASSQDPPGAPGNEQF
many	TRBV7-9	ASSLEGGGKSYNSPLH
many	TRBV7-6	ASSLDSSTYEQY
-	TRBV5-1	ASRSGAMNNEAF
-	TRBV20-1	SVAGTNPYEQY
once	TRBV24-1	ATSYTGELL
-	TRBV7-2	ASSTRETDTQY
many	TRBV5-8	ASSRTSGGAYEQY
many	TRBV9	ASSVGASGRGEQY
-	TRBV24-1	ATGSSFPQH
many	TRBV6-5	ASAAAGSIHNQPQH
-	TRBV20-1	SASRGGLDTGELF